This T cell receptor (beta chain) appears in the sequencing data of a study of molecular identifiers for immune sequencing clone quantification. Study in general: With replicates, the RNA of 20,000 or 100,000 naive CD8 cells was split five ways and four were sequenced.

Looked up from germline, CDR1 is SQVTM and CDR2 is ANQGSEA. The CDR3 extends over 13 amino acids. Unmatched junction bases numbered 3, after V lost 5 bases and J lost 4 bases. This clonotype was recorded many times. Sorted cell numbers of about 20,000 to 1,000,000, with 10%, 30% or 50% RNA, served as input for naive CD8 libraries. Previously described methods and listed TCR primers were employed for the bulk TCR libraries. TCRdb ran MiXCR on the PCR reads and lists one entry per CDR3 protein. Of around 65,000 distinct CDR3 sequences in the sample, about 18% were seen once. The V and J genes are TRBV29-1 and TRBJ2-7; 12 bases match TRBD2. Material for sequencing was naive CD8+ T cells from blood, with Jurkat cell RNA spiked in. Subset specified: FACS-sorted CD8+CD4-CCR7+CD45RA+ naive T cells. The receptor was isolated from a human donor in good health. Some libraries in this study had Jurkat cell RNA spiked in. CDR3 protein: CSVLTSGSYEQYF. The CDR3 nucleotides read TGCAGCGTTTTGACTAGCGGGAGTTACGAGCAGTACTTC.